This T cell receptor beta chain was observed in a study of blood T cell repertoires in COVID-19 (dated by TCRdb to about 2020). Study-wide context: Samples from collaborators originated in the United States, Italy and Spain and spanned both the acute and convalescent phases of COVID-19. A freely available public database, intended as a resource for researchers studying the immune response to SARS-CoV-2, is where the repertoires were released. The sample metadata nearly always contained a de-identified subject ID, COVID-19 status, age in years and sex. The material from the prospective study consisted of cDNA or gDNA derived from T cells, B-cell-depleted T cells, or PBMCs. Subjects who had been exposed to COVID-19, were actively infected with it, or had recovered from it provided the deeply sampled blood TCRbeta repertoires that made up the dataset. Where HLA class I and class II types were available, the types were taken from metadata supplied by the sample provider, not from assay-based typing. Samples came from the ongoing ImmuneRACE study (first 160 participants) plus 1,254 subjects from 6 global collaborators.

On this clone: Which antigen it targets is not known. It has no much larger one-base neighbor in the sample; base qualities were not kept.

TCRbeta CDR3 regions were amplified from genomic DNA by means of the immunoSEQ Assay, a bias-controlled multiplex PCR. The original methods were these. The number of nucleated cells in each sample was estimated from the amplification of reference gene primers within the assay. To quantify the absolute abundance of each unique TCRbeta CDR3 rearrangement, sequence reads were collapsed and filtered. For each sample, productive Simpson clonality was calculated by taking the square root of Simpson's diversity index across productive rearrangements. TCRdb stores this immuneACCESS table with in-frame sequences only. Part of the clones is absent; in the studies checked, under half of the shortfall reflects unresolved V genes, and no reason is known for the rest. V and J calls plus clone size are reproduced from that table; the DNA served to infer D and trimming. This sample is represented by 250,000 to 400,000 clones; approximately 90% of them were singletons. Around 1.6% of the sample belongs to the ten largest clones.

The CDR3 runs 13 residues from the cysteine to the phenylalanine. The kept DNA is CDR3 alone, 39 bases in frame from the first base. Deletion took 4 bases off V and 5 bases off J, with a span of 12 bases between the germline ends. The germline V gene specifies SGDLS as CDR1 and YYNGEE as CDR2. Results the study describes overall, beyond this receptor: Clinical and demographic metadata were provided uncurated, with the amount varying by source and participant.

In Seattle, one collaborating source enrolled patients while the infection was active and tracked those patients longitudinally over the course of disease. Collaborating institutions collected whole blood in K2EDTA tubes following their own protocols. Collaborator samples were shipped for TCRbeta analysis as frozen whole blood, isolated PBMCs, or DNA extracted from either sample type. The receptor was derived from a woman under 40 with COVID-19, enrolled during active disease. The specimen was peripheral blood. Here the chain combines TRBV9 and TRBJ1-1; the D gene identity is not certain. CDR3 sequence: CASSSQVGTEAFF. The nucleotide sequence reads as follows: TGTGCCAGCAGCTCCCAGGTCGGAACTGAAGCTTTCTTT.